The 30 T cell receptor beta chains below come from one sample, sequenced in a study of patients and donors after allogeneic stem cell transplantation. One entry per CDR3 protein, called by TCRdb with MiXCR from the RT-PCR reads. This repertoire shows 400,000 to 500,000 distinct CDR3 sequences, roughly 17% found once; its top ten account for about 7%. The sample comprised blood, either unsorted or a sorted T cell fraction (not recorded which). The origin of the receptors is a human donor who was either an allogeneic HSCT recipient or a stem cell or donor lymphocyte infusion donor (not recorded which). It is not recorded whose cells these are; they may come from a transplant donor.

This clonotype occurred many times. V is TRBV10-3 and J is TRBJ2-7; tentatively, D is TRBD2 (5 bases). Trimming left V 0 bases short and J 3 bases short, with 9 bases between. CDR1 and CDR2 from the germline V gene are ENHRY and SYGVKD. The CDR3 loop spans 14 amino acids. The CDR3 DNA reads as TGTGCCATCAGTGAGTCGACGGGGAGCTACGAGCAGTACTTC. It encodes CAISESTGSYEQYF.

The rearrangement joins TRBV7-2 to TRBJ2-3, with 7 bases aligning to TRBD2. CDR3 length equals 16 residues. The germline V gene has CDR1 SGHTA and CDR2 FQGNSA. J lost 6 bases, V lost 0 bases, and 9 bases had no gene match. The CDR3 reads CASSLAGRERVDTQYF. The CDR3 coding sequence is TGTGCCAGCAGCTTAGCCGGGCGGGAGAGAGTCGATACGCAGTATTTT.

This chain connects TRBV4-3 to TRBJ1-2; D call uncertain. Germline values: CDR1 LGHNA, CDR2 YSLEER. V gave up 1 base and J gave up 4 bases, with 10 bases separating them. The CDR3 sequence is 14 residues long. CDR3 in amino acids: CASSQGVQSYGYTF. DNA for the CDR3: TGCGCCAGCAGCCAAGGGGTACAAAGCTATGGCTACACCTTC.

This clonotype was counted a few times. This chain links TRBV9 with TRBJ2-2; the D gene is possibly TRBD2 (5 bases). This CDR3 comprises 14 residues. In germline, CDR1 is SGDLS, CDR2 YYNGEE. Trimming removed 0 bases at V and 4 bases at J, with 7 bases between. This chain's CDR3 is CASSVDGSTGELFF. In nucleotides, the CDR3 is TGTGCCAGCAGCGTAGATGGGAGCACCGGGGAGCTGTTTTTT.

J is TRBJ2-7 and V is TRBV27; D could derive from TRBD1 or TRBD2 (5 bases each). Trimming stripped 6 bases from V and 2 bases from J, with 14 bases between. The CDR3 covers 14 residues. The germline CDR1 and CDR2 sequences are MNHEY and SMNVEV (reference sequence). The CDR3 spells CASSPTTGPYEQYF. The CDR3 DNA sequence: TGTGCCAGCAGCCCCACCACGGGACCCTACGAGCAGTACTTC.

The table lists this clonotype with many counts. This chain links TRBV4-1 with TRBJ1-2; the D is unclear. The CDR3 loop spans 16 amino acids. V gave up 0 bases and J gave up 4 bases, with 15 bases separating them. CDR1 is MGHRA and CDR2 is YSYEKL in the germline V gene. The CDR3 nucleotides read TGCGCCAGCAGCCAAGAGCTGCGGTCCGTGGGCTATGGCTACACCTTC. This sequence encodes CASSQELRSVGYGYTF.

The chain recombines TRBV11-2 with TRBJ1-6, with TRBD1 as a possible D gene (5 bases). Germline CDR1 is SGHAT and CDR2 is FQNNGV. Trimming shortened V by 4 bases and J by 11 bases, and 15 bases separated the two germline ends. This CDR3 has 14 amino acids. The CDR3 region is CASSSSDGATPLHF. The DNA of the CDR3 is TGTGCCAGCAGCTCCTCCGACGGGGCAACACCCCTCCACTTT.

The V and J genes are TRBV20-1 and TRBJ2-3; D gene uncertain. CDR1 and CDR2 from the germline V gene are DFQATT and SNEGSKA (reference sequence). V lost 5 bases and J 2 bases, leaving 8 bases between the germline ends. The CDR3 is made up of 12 amino acids. Here the CDR3 reads CSARTLTDTQYF. In DNA form, the CDR3 reads TGCAGTGCTCGGACCCTCACAGATACGCAGTATTTT.

The chain couples TRBV4-2 to TRBJ2-7; 8 bases match TRBD2. Per the germline V gene, CDR1 is LGHNA and CDR2 is YNFKEQ. The CDR3 contains 17 residues. The J segment lost 0 bases and the V segment lost 0 bases, leaving 7 bases of the junction unmatched. CDR3 amino acids: CASSQDRFAGGSYEQYF. DNA for the CDR3: TGTGCCAGCAGCCAAGATCGATTTGCGGGAGGCTCCTACGAGCAGTACTTC.

In this sample, this clonotype turned up a few times. The DNA of the CDR3 is TGTGCCAGCAGTCCCGCCGGGGACCCCAGCGAGCAGTACTTC. Amino acids: CASSPAGDPSEQYF. V is TRBV9 and J is TRBJ2-7; either TRBD1 or TRBD2 may supply D (5 bases each). CDR1 and CDR2 from the germline V gene are SGDLS and YYNGEE. V lost 5 bases to trimming and J lost 6 bases, with 18 bases between them. The CDR3 length is 14 residues. Full variable domain (missing parts from reference TRBV9 and TRBJ2-7): DSGVTQTPKHLITATGQRVTLRCSPRSGDLSVYWYQQSLDQGLQFLIQYYNGEERAKGNILERFSAQQFPDLHSELNLSSLELGDSALYFCASSPAGDPSEQYFGPGTRLTVT.

This clonotype was seen a few times. The genes are TRBV7-8 and TRBJ2-3; 7 bases match TRBD2. Looked up from germline, CDR1 is SGHVS and CDR2 is FQNEAQ. The CDR3 sequence is 16 residues long. V was pared by 2 bases and J by 2 bases, with 7 bases of the junction left unmatched. In DNA form, the CDR3 reads TGTGCCAGCAGCTTAACCGGGAGGACAAACACAGATACGCAGTATTTT. Translation gives CASSLTGRTNTDTQYF.

The chain couples TRBV2 to TRBJ2-1, with D possibly being TRBD1 (6 bases). V lost 6 bases to trimming and J lost 7 bases, with 16 bases between them. Germline loops: CDR1 SNHLY, CDR2 FYNNEI. This CDR3 is built from 14 residues. CDR3 sequence: CASREWRQGNEQFF. The CDR3 DNA reads as TGTGCCAGCAGGGAATGGAGGCAGGGGAATGAGCAGTTCTTC.

The chain joins TRBV30 to TRBJ1-1; unclear D gene. Looked up from germline, CDR1 is GTSNPN and CDR2 is SVGIG (reference sequence). The CDR3 contains 13 residues. V was pared by 4 bases and J by 6 bases, with 15 bases between. The CDR3 protein is CAWTRTVQPEAFF. The CDR3 DNA reads as TGTGCCTGGACCAGGACTGTCCAACCTGAAGCTTTCTTT.

This clonotype has just a few counts. The V call is TRBV12-3 or TRBV12-4, the J call TRBJ2-1, with D hard to call. The CDR3 spans 12 residues. With 3 bases removed from V and 5 bases from J, the gap between germline ends came to 5 bases. The CDR3 here is CASSFQHNEQFF. Here the CDR3 DNA reads TGTGCCAGCAGTTTCCAACACAATGAGCAGTTCTTC.

CDR3 sequence reads: CATSDLWANEQFF. The CDR3, as DNA: TGTGCCACCAGTGATTTATGGGCTAATGAGCAGTTCTTC. V gene TRBV24-1 combines with J gene TRBJ2-1; no definite D call. The CDR3 has 13 residues. The germline V and J ends were trimmed by 1 base and 7 bases, with 7 bases remaining between them. The germline gives CDR1 KGHDR, CDR2 SFDVKD.

The chain employs TRBV5-1 and TRBJ2-1; D gene ambiguous. The CDR3 loop spans 15 amino acids. Trimming pared 0 bases from V and 4 bases from J, leaving 11 bases between. The germline V gene encodes CDR1 SGHRS and CDR2 YFSETQ. CDR3 in amino acids: CASSLEGIVYNEQFF. The CDR3 nucleotides are TGCGCCAGCAGCTTGGAAGGGATCGTATACAATGAGCAGTTCTTC.

The chain employs TRBV7-8 and TRBJ1-1; TRBD1 aligns across 7 bases. The CDR3 has 13 amino acids. Trimming removed 7 bases from V and 5 bases from J; junction bases left unmatched: 7. Germline values: CDR1 SGHVS, CDR2 FQNEAQ. The CDR3 DNA sequence: TGTGCCAGCACTGGAGGGGGCCGGACTGAAGCTTTCTTT. Its translation is CASTGGGRTEAFF. The complete variable domain, with remaining parts taken from reference TRBV7-8 and TRBJ1-1, reads GAGVSQSPRYKVAKRGQDVALRCDPISGHVSLFWYQQALGQGPEFLTYFQNEAQLDKSGLPSDRFFAERPEGSVSTLKIQRTQQEDSAVYLCASTGGGRTEAFFGQGTRLTVV.

The CDR3 DNA follows: TGTGCCTGGACCCCATTATTGCTCTCTGGAAACACCATATATTTT. This codes for CAWTPLLLSGNTIYF. The chain combines TRBV30 with TRBJ1-3; D is uncertain. Germline V lookup: CDR1 GTSNPN, CDR2 SVGIG (reference sequence). The ends were cut back, 4 bases at V and 0 bases at J, with 13 bases in the middle. This CDR3 contains 15 residues.

There are a few counts of this clonotype. This chain joins TRBV5-1 and TRBJ2-1, with a tentative D call TRBD2 (6 bases). The germline V gene has CDR1 SGHRS and CDR2 YFSETQ. There are 14 residues in the CDR3. Trimming removed 4 bases from V and 4 bases from J, with 12 bases in between. This CDR3 reads CASSGGGDYNEQFF. CDR3 DNA sequence: TGCGCCAGCAGCGGGGGAGGTGATTACAATGAGCAGTTCTTC. Variable domain in full (rest from reference TRBV5-1 and TRBJ2-1): KAGVTQTPRYLIKTRGQQVTLSCSPISGHRSVSWYQQTPGQGLQFLFEYFSETQRNKGNFPGRFSGRQFSNSRSEMNVSTLELGDSALYLCASSGGGDYNEQFFGPGTRLTVL.

Here the CDR3 DNA reads TGCAGCGTTGTCGGGCGGGGGACCCCCGGGGAGCTGTTTTTT. Amino acids: CSVVGRGTPGELFF. The chain joins TRBV29-1 to TRBJ2-2, with 7 bases matching TRBD2. V gave up 4 bases and J gave up 6 bases; unmatched junction bases: 8. From germline, CDR1 is SQVTM and CDR2 ANQGSEA. CDR3 length: 14 residues.

This clonotype was seen ten or more times. The chain has TRBV12-3 or TRBV12-4 and TRBJ1-1, with D uncertain. The CDR3 has 15 amino acids. Trimming shortened V by 5 bases and J by 0 bases, and 13 bases separated the two germline ends. CDR3 nucleotides: TGTGCCAGCAGTCCCCCAGTTGTTATGAACACTGAAGCTTTCTTT. Translated: CASSPPVVMNTEAFF.

The DNA for the CDR3 is TGTGCCAGCAGCCGCACCGGGACTAGCATGTCAGATACGCAGTATTTT. It translates to CASSRTGTSMSDTQYF. The rearrangement uses TRBV4-2 and TRBJ2-3; 9 bases align to TRBD2. CDR3 size: 16 residues. V was clipped by 4 bases and J by 4 bases; unmatched bases: 9. CDR1 LGHNA and CDR2 YNFKEQ come from the germline V gene.

The chain has TRBV20-1 and TRBJ2-5, with 7 bases identical to TRBD2. CDR3 length equals 14 residues. Germline assignment: CDR1 DFQATT and CDR2 SNEGSKA (reference sequence). Trimming at V came to 4 bases and at J to 5 bases, leaving 10 bases not matched to a gene. The DNA of the CDR3 is TGCAGTGCTACCCAAGCGGGGAAGCATGAGACCCAGTACTTC. Protein: CSATQAGKHETQYF.

The chain couples TRBV4-3 to TRBJ2-7; D possibly corresponds to TRBD1 (6 bases). Trimming shortened V by 0 bases and J by 5 bases, and 14 bases separated the two germline ends. The CDR3 extends over 15 amino acids. Germline V gene data show CDR1 as LGHNA and CDR2 as YSLEER. CDR3 in DNA: TGCGCCAGCAGCCAAGATGGGGGCCGTAGCCACGAGCAGTACTTC. Protein product: CASSQDGGRSHEQYF.

This clonotype was found a few times. The CDR3 nucleotides are TGTGCCAGCAGAGCATCAGGGAGGACTGAAGCTTTCTTT. It yields the protein CASRASGRTEAFF. V and J are TRBV2 and TRBJ1-1, with a weak D call TRBD1 (5 bases). The CDR3 sequence is 13 residues long. V shed 6 bases and J shed 5 bases, with 13 bases lying between them. Germline V gene data show CDR1 as SNHLY and CDR2 as FYNNEI. The variable domain in full, with the rest retrieved from reference TRBV2 and TRBJ1-1, is EPEVTQTPSHQVTQMGQEVILRCVPISNHLYFYWYRQILGQKVEFLVSFYNNEISEKSEIFDDQFSVERPDGSNFTLKIRSTKLEDSAMYFCASRASGRTEAFFGQGTRLTVV.

This clonotype has more than one count but fewer than ten. The rearrangement links TRBV12-3 or TRBV12-4 to TRBJ2-1, with 13 bases that match TRBD2. Unmatched junction bases numbered 3, after V lost 2 bases and J lost 8 bases. CDR3 length: 15 residues. The CDR3 region has the DNA TGTGCCAGCAGTTTAAGGACTAGCGGGAGCGATGAGCAGTTCTTC. This sequence encodes CASSLRTSGSDEQFF.

The chain joins TRBV7-9 to TRBJ2-7; the D call may be TRBD1 or TRBD2 (5 bases each). The germline gives CDR1 SEHNR, CDR2 FQNEAQ (reference sequence). The V end lost 4 bases, the J end lost 2 bases, and 12 bases lay between the germline ends. CDR3 length: 14 residues. This CDR3 reads CASSYRDLAYEQYF. The CDR3 DNA follows: TGTGCCAGCAGCTACCGGGACCTCGCCTACGAGCAGTACTTC.

The table lists this clonotype with a few counts. This CDR3 is CASSSNQGREQFF. The CDR3 nucleotides are TGTGCCAGCAGTTCCAACCAGGGGCGTGAGCAGTTCTTC. The gene calls are TRBV6-2 or TRBV6-3 and TRBJ2-1, with D perhaps matching TRBD1 (6 bases). Germline loops: CDR1 MNHEY, CDR2 SVGEGT. With 4 bases removed from V and 9 bases from J, the gap between germline ends came to 13 bases. This CDR3 has 13 amino acids.

The table lists this clonotype with a few counts. J is TRBJ1-6 and V is TRBV30; weak D call: TRBD1 (6 bases). This CDR3 comprises 17 residues. Germline CDR1 is GTSNPN and CDR2 is SVGIG (reference sequence). Trimming pared 0 bases from V and 6 bases from J, leaving 18 bases between. The CDR3 coding sequence is TGTGCCTGGAGTGTACGACCCTCGGGGACAAGTAATTCACCCCTCCACTTT. It specifies CAWSVRPSGTSNSPLHF.

The CDR3 loop is CASSVDVGEAFF. DNA of the CDR3: TGTGCCAGCAGTGTTGATGTAGGTGAAGCTTTCTTT. V and J are TRBV2 and TRBJ1-1, with no clear D. CDR1 and CDR2 from the germline V gene are SNHLY and FYNNEI. This CDR3 is 12 amino acids long. Trimming removed 4 bases from V and 7 bases from J, with 10 bases in between.